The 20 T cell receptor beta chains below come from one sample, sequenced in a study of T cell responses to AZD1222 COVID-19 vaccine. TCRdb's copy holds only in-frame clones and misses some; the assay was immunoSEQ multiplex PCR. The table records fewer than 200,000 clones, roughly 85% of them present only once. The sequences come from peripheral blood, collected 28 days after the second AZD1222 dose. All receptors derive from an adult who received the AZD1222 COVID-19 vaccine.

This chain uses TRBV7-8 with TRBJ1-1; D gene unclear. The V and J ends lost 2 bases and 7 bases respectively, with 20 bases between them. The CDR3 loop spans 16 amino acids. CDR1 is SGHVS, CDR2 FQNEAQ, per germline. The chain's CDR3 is CASSLYPVAHRSEAFF. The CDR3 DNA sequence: TGTGCCAGCAGCTTATATCCGGTAGCACATAGGAGTGAAGCTTTCTTT.

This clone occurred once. CDR3 sequence: CASSLEGTGAEAFF. The CDR3 DNA reads TGTGCCAGCAGCTTAGAAGGGACAGGCGCTGAAGCTTTCTTT. The chain uses TRBV11-2 and TRBJ1-1; 8 bases are a match to TRBD1. The CDR3 runs to 14 residues. Germline V gives CDR1 SGHAT, CDR2 FQNNGV. The J segment lost 6 bases and the V segment lost 0 bases, leaving 3 bases of the junction unmatched.

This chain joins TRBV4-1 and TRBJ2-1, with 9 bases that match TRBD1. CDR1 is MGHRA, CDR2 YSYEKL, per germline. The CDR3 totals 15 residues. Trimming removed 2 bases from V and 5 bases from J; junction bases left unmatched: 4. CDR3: CASSQLGTGNNEQFF. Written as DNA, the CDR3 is TGCGCCAGCAGCCAACTAGGGACAGGGAACAATGAGCAGTTCTTC.

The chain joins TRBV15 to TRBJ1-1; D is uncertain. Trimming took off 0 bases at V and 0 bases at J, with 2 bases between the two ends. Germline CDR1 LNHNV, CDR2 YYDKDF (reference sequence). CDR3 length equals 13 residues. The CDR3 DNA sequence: TGTGCCACCAGCAGAGATGTGAACACTGAAGCTTTCTTT. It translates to CATSRDVNTEAFF.

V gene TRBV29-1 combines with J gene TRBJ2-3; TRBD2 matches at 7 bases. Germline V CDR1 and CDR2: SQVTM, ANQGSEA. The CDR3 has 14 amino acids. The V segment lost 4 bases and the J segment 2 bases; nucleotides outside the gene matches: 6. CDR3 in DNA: TGCAGCGTTGGGGAGGGACTGTACACAGATACGCAGTATTTT. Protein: CSVGEGLYTDTQYF.

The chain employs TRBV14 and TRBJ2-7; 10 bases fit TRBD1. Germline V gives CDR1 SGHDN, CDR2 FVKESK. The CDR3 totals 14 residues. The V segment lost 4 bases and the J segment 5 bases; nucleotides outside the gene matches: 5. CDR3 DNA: TGTGCCAGCAGCCGGGACAGGGGTTTGCACGAGCAGTACTTC. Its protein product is CASSRDRGLHEQYF.

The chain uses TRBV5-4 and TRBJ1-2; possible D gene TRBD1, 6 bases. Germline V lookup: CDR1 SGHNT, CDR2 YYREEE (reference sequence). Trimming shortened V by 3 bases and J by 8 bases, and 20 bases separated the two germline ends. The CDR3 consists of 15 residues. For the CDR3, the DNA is TGTGCCAGCAGCTCGCCACGGACAGCCCAGGAGGGCTACACCTTC. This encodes CASSSPRTAQEGYTF. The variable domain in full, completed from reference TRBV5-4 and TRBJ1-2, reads ETGVTQSPTHLIKTRGQQVTLRCSSQSGHNTVSWYQQALGQGPQFIFQYYREEENGRGNFPPRFSGLQFPNYSSELNVNALELDDSALYLCASSSPRTAQEGYTFGSGTRLTVV.

This CDR3 reads CASSPPLSGYTF. The CDR3 bases are TGTGCCAGCAGCCCTCCGTTGAGCGGCTACACCTTC. This chain uses TRBV7-8 with TRBJ1-2; D is unclear. V lost 5 bases to trimming and J lost 8 bases, with 12 bases between them. The germline V gene has CDR1 SGHVS and CDR2 FQNEAQ. The CDR3 sequence is 12 residues long.

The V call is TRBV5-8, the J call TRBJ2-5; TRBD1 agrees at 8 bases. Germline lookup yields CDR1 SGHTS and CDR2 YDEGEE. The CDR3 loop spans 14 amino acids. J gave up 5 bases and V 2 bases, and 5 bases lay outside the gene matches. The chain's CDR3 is CASSLYRGVETQYF. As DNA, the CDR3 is TGTGCCAGCAGCTTATACAGGGGGGTGGAGACCCAGTACTTC.

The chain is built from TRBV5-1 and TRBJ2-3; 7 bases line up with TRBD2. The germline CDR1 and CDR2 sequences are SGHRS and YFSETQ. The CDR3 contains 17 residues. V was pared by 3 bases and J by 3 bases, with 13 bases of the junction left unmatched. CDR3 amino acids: CASSSGPRLAVTDTQYF. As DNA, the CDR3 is TGCGCCAGCAGCTCCGGGCCGAGACTAGCAGTGACAGATACGCAGTATTTT.

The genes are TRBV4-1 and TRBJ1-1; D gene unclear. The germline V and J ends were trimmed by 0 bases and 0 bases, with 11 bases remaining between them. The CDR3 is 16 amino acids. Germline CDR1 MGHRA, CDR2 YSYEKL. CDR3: CASSQDVGPMNTEAFF. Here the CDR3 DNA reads TGCGCCAGCAGCCAAGACGTCGGACCGATGAACACTGAAGCTTTCTTT.

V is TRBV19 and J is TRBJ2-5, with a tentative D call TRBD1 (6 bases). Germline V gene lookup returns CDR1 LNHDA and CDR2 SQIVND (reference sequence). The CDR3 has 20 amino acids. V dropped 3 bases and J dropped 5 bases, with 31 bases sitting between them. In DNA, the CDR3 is TGTGCCAGTAGTATGGGTCTGACAACCGGGCAGGGGAATCTGTTTGAGACCCAGTACTTC. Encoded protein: CASSMGLTTGQGNLFETQYF.

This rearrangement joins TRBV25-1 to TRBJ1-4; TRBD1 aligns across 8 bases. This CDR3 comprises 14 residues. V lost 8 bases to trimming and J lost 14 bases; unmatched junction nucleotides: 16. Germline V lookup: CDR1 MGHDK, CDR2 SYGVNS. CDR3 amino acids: CASSGQGSPWDLFF. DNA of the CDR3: TGTGCCAGCTCTGGACAGGGTAGCCCCTGGGACCTGTTTTTT.

DNA of the CDR3: TGTGCCAGCAGCACAAGTTCGGACAGAAGCTACGAGCAGTACTTC. Translating gives CASSTSSDRSYEQYF. The chain combines TRBV6-5 with TRBJ2-7; weak D call: TRBD1 (6 bases). V lost 6 bases and J 3 bases, leaving 18 bases between the germline ends. The CDR3 totals 15 residues. Germline CDR1 reads MNHEY; CDR2 reads SVGAGI.

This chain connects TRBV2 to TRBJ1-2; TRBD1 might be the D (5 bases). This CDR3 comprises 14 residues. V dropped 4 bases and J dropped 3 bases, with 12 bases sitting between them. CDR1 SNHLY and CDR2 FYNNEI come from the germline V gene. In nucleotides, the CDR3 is TGTGCCAGCAGTGTGGGGGGGAGGGACTATGGCTACACCTTC. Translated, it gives CASSVGGRDYGYTF.

In DNA, the CDR3 is TGCGCCAGCAGCCACCCGAAGCGTCTTTTCCGGGAGGGGAACTATGGCTACACCTTC. Protein sequence: CASSHPKRLFREGNYGYTF. The chain links TRBV4-1 to TRBJ1-2; TRBD1 might be the D (5 bases). The CDR3 totals 19 residues. Trimming removed 3 bases at V and 2 bases at J, with 25 bases between. Germline V gene lookup returns CDR1 MGHRA and CDR2 YSYEKL.

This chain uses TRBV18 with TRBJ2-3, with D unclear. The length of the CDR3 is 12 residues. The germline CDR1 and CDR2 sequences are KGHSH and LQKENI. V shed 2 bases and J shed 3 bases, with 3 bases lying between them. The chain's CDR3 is CASSPETDTQYF. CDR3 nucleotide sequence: TGTGCCAGCTCACCAGAAACAGATACGCAGTATTTT.

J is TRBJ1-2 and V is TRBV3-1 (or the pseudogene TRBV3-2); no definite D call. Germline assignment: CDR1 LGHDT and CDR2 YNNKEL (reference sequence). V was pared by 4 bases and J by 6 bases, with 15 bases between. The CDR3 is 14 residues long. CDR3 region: CASSPLGSWDGYTF. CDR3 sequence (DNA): TGTGCCAGCAGCCCCCTCGGGTCGTGGGATGGCTACACCTTC.

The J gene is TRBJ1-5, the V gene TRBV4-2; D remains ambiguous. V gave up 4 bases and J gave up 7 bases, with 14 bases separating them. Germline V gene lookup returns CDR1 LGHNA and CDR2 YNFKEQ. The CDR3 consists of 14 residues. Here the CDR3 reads CASSREGEGQPQHF. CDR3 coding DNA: TGTGCCAGCAGCCGTGAGGGAGAAGGACAGCCCCAGCATTTT.

CDR3 bases: TGTGCCAGCAGCCAGACGGGACAGGGGACGAGGAACACCATATATTTT. Protein product: CASSQTGQGTRNTIYF. V usage is TRBV7-2 and J usage is TRBJ1-3; the match to TRBD1 covers 10 bases. CDR1 and CDR2 (germline): SGHTA, FQGNSA. The CDR3 is 16 residues long. The V segment lost 5 bases and the J segment 7 bases; nucleotides outside the gene matches: 11.